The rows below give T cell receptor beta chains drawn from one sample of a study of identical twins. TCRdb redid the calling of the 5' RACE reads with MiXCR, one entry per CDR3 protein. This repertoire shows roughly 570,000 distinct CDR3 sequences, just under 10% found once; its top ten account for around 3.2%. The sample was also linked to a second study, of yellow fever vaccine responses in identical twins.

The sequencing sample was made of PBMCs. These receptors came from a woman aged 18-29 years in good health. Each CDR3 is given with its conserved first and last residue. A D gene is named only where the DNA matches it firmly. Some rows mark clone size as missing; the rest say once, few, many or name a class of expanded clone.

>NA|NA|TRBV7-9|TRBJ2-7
TGTGCCAGCAGCTTATCCGGAGAGGGGCGCAGCGAGCAGTACTTC
CASSLSGEGRSEQYF
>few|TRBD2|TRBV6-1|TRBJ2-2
TGTGCCAGCAGTGAATGGACTAGCGGGGGATCCGGGGAGCTGTTTTTT
CASSEWTSGGSGELFF
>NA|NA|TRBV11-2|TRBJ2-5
TGTGCCAGCACCACCTCGGGGGTGGAGACCCAGTACTTC
CASTTSGVETQYF
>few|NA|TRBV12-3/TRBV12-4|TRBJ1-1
TGTGCCAGCAGTTTTCCCCTAGGGGGTAACACTGAAGCTTTCTTT
CASSFPLGGNTEAFF
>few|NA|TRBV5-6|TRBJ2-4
TGTGCCAGCAGCTTGGAATCGAGTGACATTCAGTACTTC
CASSLESSDIQYF
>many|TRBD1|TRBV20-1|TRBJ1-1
TGCAGTGCTAGAGCCCGACAGGGGGCGGTTGGGACTGAAGCTTTCTTT
CSARARQGAVGTEAFF
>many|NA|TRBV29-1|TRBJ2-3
TGCAGCGTGGACCGACCTAACACAGATACGCAGTATTTT
CSVDRPNTDTQYF
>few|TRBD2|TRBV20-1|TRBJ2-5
TGCAGTGCTAGGCAACTAGCGGGAGACGGAGAGACCCAGTACTTC
CSARQLAGDGETQYF
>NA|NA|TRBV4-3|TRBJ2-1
TGCGCCAGCAGCCAAGGTCAGGGAGGTTATGAGCAGTTCTTC
CASSQGQGGYEQFF
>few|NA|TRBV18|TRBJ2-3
TGTGCCAGCTCAACTACAGGGTTAGCAGATACGCAGTATTTT
CASSTTGLADTQYF
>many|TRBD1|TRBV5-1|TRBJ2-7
TGCGCCAGCAGCTTGGAGGCAGGGGGCTTATACGAGCAGTACTTC
CASSLEAGGLYEQYF
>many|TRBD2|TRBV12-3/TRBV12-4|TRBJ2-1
TGTGCCAGCAGTTTAGGAGAACTAGCGGCATATAGGAGGCAGTTCTTC
CASSLGELAAYRRQFF
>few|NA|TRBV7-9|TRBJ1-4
TGTGCCAGCAGCTCTTGGGGGCGCGAAGAAAAACTGTTTTTT
CASSSWGREEKLFF
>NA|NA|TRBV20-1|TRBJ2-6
TGCAGTGCTAGAGACCAGGGTGAGGGCAACGTCCTGACTTTC
CSARDQGEGNVLTF
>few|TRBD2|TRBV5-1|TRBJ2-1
TGCGCCAGCAGCTTGGTTAGCGGGGGAAACAATGAGCAGTTCTTC
CASSLVSGGNNEQFF
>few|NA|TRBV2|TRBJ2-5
TGTGCCAGCACCCAGGGCACAGCCCAAGAGACCCAGTACTTC
CASTQGTAQETQYF
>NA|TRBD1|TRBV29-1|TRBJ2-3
TGCAGCGTTGCCTTAGGGGGCGATACGCAGTATTTT
CSVALGGDTQYF
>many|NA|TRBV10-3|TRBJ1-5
TGTGCCATCAGTGAGTCCGGGTATAGCAATCAGCCCCAGCATTTT
CAISESGYSNQPQHF
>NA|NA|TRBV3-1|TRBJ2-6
TGTGCCAGCAGCCAAGAGGTCGGGGTTGCCGGGGCCAACGTCCTGACTTTC
CASSQEVGVAGANVLTF
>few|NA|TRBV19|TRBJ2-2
TGTGCCAGTAGGAACACAGGGAACACCGGGGAGCTGTTTTTT
CASRNTGNTGELFF
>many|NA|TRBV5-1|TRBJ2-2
TGCGCCAGCAGCTTGGGCCAGGCGGTCGCCGGGGAGCTGTTTTTT
CASSLGQAVAGELFF
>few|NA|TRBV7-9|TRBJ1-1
TGTGCCAGCAGCTTTCTTGGGGGCGCTCTTCCTGAAGCTTTCTTT
CASSFLGGALPEAFF
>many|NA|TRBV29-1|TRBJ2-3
TGCAGCGTTAAGGAGGGAGATACGCAGTATTTT
CSVKEGDTQYF
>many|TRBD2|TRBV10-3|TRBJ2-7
TGTGCCATCAGTGACCCTTCAGGGCTAGCGGGAGGAACCTACGAGCAGTACTTC
CAISDPSGLAGGTYEQYF
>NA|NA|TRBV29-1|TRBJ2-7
TGCAGCGTTGAAGTCGGGGTCACAGCCGACCACGAGCAGTACTTC
CSVEVGVTADHEQYF
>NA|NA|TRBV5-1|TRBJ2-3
TGCGCCAGCAGCTTGGGGGCGGGTTGGACAGATACGCAGTATTTT
CASSLGAGWTDTQYF
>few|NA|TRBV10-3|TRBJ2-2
TGTGCCACTACGCTCACGGGTGCTAGCCCTTTCGCCGGGGAGCTGTTTTTT
CATTLTGASPFAGELFF
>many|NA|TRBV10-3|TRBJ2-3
TGTGCCATCAGTGGCCGGGACGTCGGACCCACAGATACGCAGTATTTT
CAISGRDVGPTDTQYF
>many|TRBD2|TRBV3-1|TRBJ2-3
TGTGCCAGCAGCCGGACTAGCGGCACAGATACGCAGTATTTT
CASSRTSGTDTQYF
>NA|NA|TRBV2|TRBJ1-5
TGTGCCAGCAAACAGGGATCTTCAAATCAGCCCCAGCATTTT
CASKQGSSNQPQHF
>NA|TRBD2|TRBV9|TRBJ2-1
TGTGCCAGCAGCGTAGCCAGCAGCGGGAGCTCCTACAATGAGCAGTTCTTC
CASSVASSGSSYNEQFF
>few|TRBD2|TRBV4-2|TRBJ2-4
TGTGCCAGCAGCCAATTCGGACTAGTCAAAATTAAAAACATTCAGTACTTC
CASSQFGLVKIKNIQYF
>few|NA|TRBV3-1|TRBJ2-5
TGTGCCAGCAGCCAAGATAGGCTAATCGAGACCCAGTACTTC
CASSQDRLIETQYF
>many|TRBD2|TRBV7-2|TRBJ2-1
TGTGCCAGCAGCCCCGGGGGAGGGATCAATGAGCAGTTCTTC
CASSPGGGINEQFF
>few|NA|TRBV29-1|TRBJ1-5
TGCAGCGTTGGACAGAGCAATCAGCCCCAGCATTTT
CSVGQSNQPQHF
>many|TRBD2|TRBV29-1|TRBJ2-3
TGCAGCGTTAACGGACTAGCGGGCACAGATACGCAGTATTTT
CSVNGLAGTDTQYF
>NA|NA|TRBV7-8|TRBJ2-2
TGTGCCAGCAGCGCGGGACTGGCCGGGGAGCTGTTTTTT
CASSAGLAGELFF
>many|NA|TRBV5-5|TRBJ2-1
TGTGCCAGCAGCTTGTTTGGGACCAAGGACAGTGAGCAGTTCTTC
CASSLFGTKDSEQFF
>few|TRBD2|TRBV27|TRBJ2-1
TGTGCCAGCAGTATGGGACTAGCGGCCTCCTACAATGAGCAGTTCTTC
CASSMGLAASYNEQFF
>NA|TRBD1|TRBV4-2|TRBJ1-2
TGTGCCAGCAGCCAGAGACAGGGGGCGGGGTATGGCTACACCTTC
CASSQRQGAGYGYTF
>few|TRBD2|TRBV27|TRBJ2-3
TGTGCCAGCAGTTTATTGCCCGGGGGGGCGAGTGGTACGCAGTATTTT
CASSLLPGGASGTQYF